The 18 T cell receptor beta chains in this list originate from one sample, sequenced in a study of cytomegalovirus exposure and HLA in healthy donors. Amplification used 60 Vbeta primers and 13 Jbeta primers. Assay: immunoSEQ multiplex PCR; the TCRdb copy retains only in-frame clones and omits some. The data hold roughly 170,000 clones, with roughly four fifths observed a single time. The sample consisted of PBMCs. All receptors derive from a man in his forties or fifties in good health and CMV-seronegative.

This clone was picked up a small number of times. As DNA, the CDR3 is TGTGCCAGCATGGAGGGACAGGCAACCTACGAGCAGTACTTC. Translated, it gives CASMEGQATYEQYF. The gene calls are TRBV6-1 and TRBJ2-7; 8 bases line up with TRBD1. This CDR3 region has 14 residues. V was pared by 7 bases and J by 2 bases, with 7 bases of the junction left unmatched. CDR1 and CDR2 from the germline V gene are MNHNS and SASEGT.

The chain links TRBV2 to TRBJ2-7, with 10 nucleotides matching TRBD2. V gave up 2 bases and J gave up 6 bases; unmatched junction bases: 7. The CDR3 has 15 amino acids. The V gene's germline CDR1 is SNHLY and CDR2 FYNNEI. The CDR3 coding sequence is TGTGCCAGCAGTGAAACTAGCGGGGATTTAGGCGAGCAGTACTTC. This sequence encodes CASSETSGDLGEQYF.

For the CDR3, the DNA is TGTGCCAGCAGCCTTAGGGGTTTTGAAGCTTTCTTT. This codes for CASSLRGFEAFF. The chain uses TRBV6-6 and TRBJ1-1; a possible D gene is TRBD1 (5 bases). Trimming stripped 6 bases from V and 7 bases from J, with 12 bases between. The CDR3 sequence is 12 residues long. CDR1 is MNHNY, CDR2 SVGAGI, per germline (reference sequence).

The chain recombines TRBV11-3 with TRBJ2-5; unclear D gene. The ends were cut back, 1 base at V and 5 bases at J, with 11 bases in the middle. Germline values: CDR1 SGHNT, CDR2 YENEEA. The CDR3 extends over 14 amino acids. The CDR3 region is CASSLGAGRETQYF. The CDR3 region has the DNA TGTGCCAGCAGCTTAGGGGCAGGTAGGGAGACCCAGTACTTC.

The CDR3 loop is CASSIRSTSTDTQYF. The CDR3 DNA follows: TGTGCCAGTAGTATCCGGTCAACTAGCACAGATACGCAGTATTTT. V gene TRBV19 combines with J gene TRBJ2-3; D not certain. Germline V lookup: CDR1 LNHDA, CDR2 SQIVND (reference sequence). Trimming cost V 3 bases and J 0 bases, with 10 bases left between them. The CDR3 spans 15 residues.

This clone was seen a single time. The chain employs TRBV28 and TRBJ2-2, with 7 nucleotides matching TRBD2. V shed 8 bases and J 5 bases; nucleotides not matched to a gene: 5. Germline V gene lookup returns CDR1 MDHEN and CDR2 SYDVKM. This CDR3 contains 13 residues. CDR3 residues: CASRRGSTGELFF. CDR3 sequence (DNA): TGTGCCAGCCGTCGCGGGAGTACCGGGGAGCTGTTTTTT.

This rearrangement joins TRBV5-6 to TRBJ2-3; 9 bases match TRBD2. Unmatched junction bases numbered 4, after V lost 1 base and J lost 1 base. The CDR3 has 16 amino acids. Germline V gene data show CDR1 as SGHDT and CDR2 as YYEEEE. The CDR3 region has the DNA TGTGCCAGCAGCTTGAGGGTAGCGGGGGGCACAGATACGCAGTATTTT. Translated: CASSLRVAGGTDTQYF.

J is TRBJ2-5 and V is TRBV18; D remains unclear. Trimming stripped 0 bases from V and 4 bases from J, with 6 bases between. Germline lookup yields CDR1 KGHSH and CDR2 LQKENI. The CDR3 is 13 residues long. The DNA of the CDR3 is TGTGCCAGCTCACCACCGTCTTTAGAGACCCAGTACTTC. This translates into CASSPPSLETQYF.

The chain employs TRBV11-1 and TRBJ1-4, with 9 bases fitting TRBD1. Germline CDR1 is SGHAT and CDR2 is FQDESV (reference sequence). The CDR3 contains 15 residues. The junction had 3 bases not matched to a gene; V was cut back by 5 bases and J by 2 bases. CDR3 in amino acids: CASSRQGGTNEKLFF. CDR3 in DNA: TGTGCCAGCAGCCGACAGGGGGGGACTAATGAAAAACTGTTTTTT.

V is TRBV29-1 and J is TRBJ1-2; TRBD1 agrees at 9 bases. The germline V gene encodes CDR1 SQVTM and CDR2 ANQGSEA. The CDR3 extends over 15 amino acids. The V and J ends lost 2 bases and 4 bases, in that order; junction bases with no gene match: 8. The CDR3 is CSVESQGAVGYGYTF. The DNA of the CDR3 is TGCAGCGTTGAATCACAGGGGGCGGTCGGCTATGGCTACACCTTC.

The J gene is TRBJ2-4, the V gene TRBV11-1; tentatively, D is TRBD1 (6 bases). Trimming left V 0 bases short and J 6 bases short, with 6 bases between. Germline CDR1 SGHAT, CDR2 FQDESV (reference sequence). This CDR3 has 13 amino acids. CDR3: CASSLAGGNIQYF. The CDR3 DNA reads as TGTGCCAGCAGCTTAGCAGGGGGAAACATTCAGTACTTC.

The chain couples TRBV7-2 to TRBJ1-6; 10 nucleotides align to TRBD1. The CDR3 extends over 16 amino acids. The germline CDR1 and CDR2 sequences are SGHTA and FQGNSA. V trimming: 1 base; J trimming: 6 bases; junction bases outside the gene matches: 3. CDR3 residues: CASSLGQGAVNSPLHF. The CDR3, as DNA: TGTGCCAGCAGCTTAGGACAGGGGGCGGTTAATTCACCCCTCCACTTT.

The V and J genes are TRBV7-6 and TRBJ1-1, with 7 bases matching TRBD1. The CDR3 covers 15 residues. The germline V gene has CDR1 SGHVS and CDR2 FNYEAQ. Trimming removed 5 bases from V and 1 base from J; junction bases left unmatched: 7. The chain's CDR3 is CASSTNRQGNTEAFF. CDR3 in DNA: TGTGCCAGCAGCACGAATCGACAGGGGAACACTGAAGCTTTCTTT.

This sequence joins TRBV6-1 and TRBJ1-1; maybe TRBD1 (5 bases). The CDR3 has 13 amino acids. Germline CDR1 MNHNS, CDR2 SASEGT. V lost 4 bases and J 2 bases, leaving 8 bases between the germline ends. CDR3 protein: CASSGTLNTEAFF. The CDR3 DNA is TGTGCCAGCAGTGGGACACTTAACACTGAAGCTTTCTTT.

Notes on this clone: The sample contains more than one DNA sequence encoding this CDR3. The chain couples TRBV28 to TRBJ1-2, with 8 bases identical to TRBD1. CDR3 size: 13 residues. Germline V CDR1 and CDR2: MDHEN, SYDVKM. V lost 6 bases, J lost 4 bases, and 4 bases stayed unmatched. The CDR3 DNA is TGTGCCAGCAGCCTGGGACAGGCCTATGGCTACACCTTC. It translates to CASSLGQAYGYTF.

The chain combines TRBV28 with TRBJ1-5; D unresolved. The germline V and J ends were trimmed by 2 bases and 5 bases, with 10 bases remaining between them. The CDR3 has 14 residues. In germline, CDR1 is MDHEN, CDR2 SYDVKM. The CDR3: CASSLGRLHQPQHF. CDR3 sequence (DNA): TGTGCCAGCAGTTTAGGGAGGCTCCATCAGCCCCAGCATTTT.

The rearrangement joins TRBV18 to TRBJ2-3; 7 bases fit TRBD1. The CDR3 runs 12 residues. Germline V CDR1 and CDR2: KGHSH, LQKENI. Germline trimming cut 3 bases from V and 14 bases from J; bases unmatched to any gene: 8. The CDR3 nucleotides are TGTGCCAGCTCACCCTCCGGGACAGTCCTGTATTTT. Translated, it gives CASSPSGTVLYF.

The rearrangement uses TRBV28 and TRBJ1-3, with D possibly matching TRBD1 (5 bases). V shed 2 bases and J shed 4 bases, with 30 bases lying between them. This CDR3 is built from 21 residues. The V gene's germline CDR1 is MDHEN and CDR2 SYDVKM. This CDR3 reads CASSLSAALWGPRAGGNTIYF. DNA for the CDR3: TGTGCCAGCAGTTTAAGCGCGGCATTGTGGGGACCTCGGGCGGGGGGAAACACCATATATTTT.